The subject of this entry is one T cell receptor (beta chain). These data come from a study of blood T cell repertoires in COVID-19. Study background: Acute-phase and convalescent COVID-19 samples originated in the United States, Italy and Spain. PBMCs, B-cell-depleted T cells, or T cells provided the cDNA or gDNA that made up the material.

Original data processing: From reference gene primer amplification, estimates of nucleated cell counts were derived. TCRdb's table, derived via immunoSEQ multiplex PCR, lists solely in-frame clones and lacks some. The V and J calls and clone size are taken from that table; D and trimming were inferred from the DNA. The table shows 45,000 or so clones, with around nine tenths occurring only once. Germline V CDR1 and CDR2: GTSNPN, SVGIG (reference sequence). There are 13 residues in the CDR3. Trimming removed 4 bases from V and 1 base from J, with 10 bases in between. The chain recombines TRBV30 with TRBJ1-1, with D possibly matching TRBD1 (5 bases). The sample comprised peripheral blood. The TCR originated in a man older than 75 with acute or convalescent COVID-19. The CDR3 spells CAWNRTPNTEAFF. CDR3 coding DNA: TGTGCCTGGAACAGGACACCGAACACTGAAGCTTTCTTT.